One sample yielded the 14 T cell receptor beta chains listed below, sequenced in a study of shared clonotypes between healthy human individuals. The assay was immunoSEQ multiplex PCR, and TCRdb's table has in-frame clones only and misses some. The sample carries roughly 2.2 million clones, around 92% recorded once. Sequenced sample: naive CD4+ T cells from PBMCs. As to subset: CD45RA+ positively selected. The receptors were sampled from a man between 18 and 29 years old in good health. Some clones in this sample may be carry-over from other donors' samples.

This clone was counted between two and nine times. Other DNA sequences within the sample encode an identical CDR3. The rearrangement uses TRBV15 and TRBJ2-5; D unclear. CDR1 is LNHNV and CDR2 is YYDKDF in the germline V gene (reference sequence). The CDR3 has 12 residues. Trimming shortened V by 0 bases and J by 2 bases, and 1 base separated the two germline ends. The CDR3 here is CATSREQETQYF. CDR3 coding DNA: TGTGCCACCAGCAGAGAACAAGAGACCCAGTACTTC.

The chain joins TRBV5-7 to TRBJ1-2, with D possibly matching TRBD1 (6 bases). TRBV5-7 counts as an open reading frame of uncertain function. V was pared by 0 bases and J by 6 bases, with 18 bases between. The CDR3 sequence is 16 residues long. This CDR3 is CASSLAQGGRIDGYTF. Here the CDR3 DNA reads TGTGCCAGCAGCTTGGCCCAAGGGGGGCGCATTGATGGCTACACCTTC.

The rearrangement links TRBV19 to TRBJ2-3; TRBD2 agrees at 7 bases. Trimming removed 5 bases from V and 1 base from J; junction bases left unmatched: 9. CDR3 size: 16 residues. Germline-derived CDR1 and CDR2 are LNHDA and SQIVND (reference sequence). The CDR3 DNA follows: TGTGCCAGTAGTTATGACAGCGGGAAGCGCACAGATACGCAGTATTTT. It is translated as CASSYDSGKRTDTQYF.

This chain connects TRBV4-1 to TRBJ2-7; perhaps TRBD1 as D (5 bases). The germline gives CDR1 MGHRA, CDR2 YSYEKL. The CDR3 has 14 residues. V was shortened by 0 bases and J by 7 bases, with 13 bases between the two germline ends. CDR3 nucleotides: TGCGCCAGCAGCCAAGATTCCAGGGCGCGAGAGCAGTACTTC. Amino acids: CASSQDSRAREQYF.

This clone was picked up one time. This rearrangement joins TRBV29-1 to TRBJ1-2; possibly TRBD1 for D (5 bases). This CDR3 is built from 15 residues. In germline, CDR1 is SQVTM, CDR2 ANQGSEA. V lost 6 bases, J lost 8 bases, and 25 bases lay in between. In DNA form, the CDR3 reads TGCAGCGTCCACGACAGATATTATAAGGAAAGGGGCTACACCTTC. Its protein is CSVHDRYYKERGYTF. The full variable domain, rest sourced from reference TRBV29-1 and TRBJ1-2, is SAVISQKPSRDICQRGTSLTIQCQVDSQVTMMFWYRQQPGQSLTLIATANQGSEATYESGFVIDKFPISRPNLTFSTLTVSNMSPEDSSIYLCSVHDRYYKERGYTFGSGTRLTVV.

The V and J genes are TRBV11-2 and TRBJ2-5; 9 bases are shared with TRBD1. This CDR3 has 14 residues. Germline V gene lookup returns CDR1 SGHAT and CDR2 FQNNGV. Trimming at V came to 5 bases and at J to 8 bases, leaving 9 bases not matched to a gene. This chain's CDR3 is CASSQRDRVLTQYF. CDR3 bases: TGTGCCAGCAGCCAACGGGACAGGGTTCTAACCCAGTACTTC.

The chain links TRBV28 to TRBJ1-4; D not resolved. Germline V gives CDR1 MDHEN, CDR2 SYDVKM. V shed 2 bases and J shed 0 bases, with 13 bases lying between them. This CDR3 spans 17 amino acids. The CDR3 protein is CASSLPDPFATNEKLFF. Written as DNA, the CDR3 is TGTGCCAGCAGTTTACCCGACCCTTTTGCAACTAATGAAAAACTGTTTTTT.

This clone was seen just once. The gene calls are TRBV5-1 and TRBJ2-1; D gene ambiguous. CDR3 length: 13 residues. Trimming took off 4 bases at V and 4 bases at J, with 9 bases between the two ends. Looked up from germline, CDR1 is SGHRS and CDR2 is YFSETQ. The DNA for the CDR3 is TGCGCCAGCAGCCTGAACTTGTACAATGAGCAGTTCTTC. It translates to CASSLNLYNEQFF.

CDR3 in DNA: TGTGCCAGCAGGCTCAATGCGAGGTTCTACGAGCAGTACTTC. Translated: CASRLNARFYEQYF. The rearrangement uses TRBV6-5 and TRBJ2-7, with D uncertain. Germline assignment: CDR1 MNHEY and CDR2 SVGAGI. The CDR3 has 14 amino acids. Trimming cost V 6 bases and J 3 bases, with 15 bases left between them.

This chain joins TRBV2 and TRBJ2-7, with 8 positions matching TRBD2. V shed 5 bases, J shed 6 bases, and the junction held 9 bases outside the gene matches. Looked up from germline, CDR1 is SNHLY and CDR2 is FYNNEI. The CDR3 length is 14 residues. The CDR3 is CASSPGTRDIEQYF. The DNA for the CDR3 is TGTGCCAGCAGTCCCGGGACTAGAGATATCGAGCAGTACTTC.

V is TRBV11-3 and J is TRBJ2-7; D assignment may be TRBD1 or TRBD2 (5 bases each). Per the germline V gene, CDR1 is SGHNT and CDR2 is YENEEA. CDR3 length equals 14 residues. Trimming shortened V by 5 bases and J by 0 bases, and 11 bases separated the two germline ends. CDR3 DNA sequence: TGTGCCAGCAGCAAGGGACGAAGCTCCTACGAGCAGTACTTC. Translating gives CASSKGRSSYEQYF.

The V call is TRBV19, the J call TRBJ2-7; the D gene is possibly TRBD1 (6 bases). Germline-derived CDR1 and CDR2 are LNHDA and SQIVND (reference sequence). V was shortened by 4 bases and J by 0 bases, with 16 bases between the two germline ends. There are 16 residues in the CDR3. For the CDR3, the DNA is TGTGCCAGTAGTAAGTTCTGGGGACAAAACTCCTACGAGCAGTACTTC. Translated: CASSKFWGQNSYEQYF.

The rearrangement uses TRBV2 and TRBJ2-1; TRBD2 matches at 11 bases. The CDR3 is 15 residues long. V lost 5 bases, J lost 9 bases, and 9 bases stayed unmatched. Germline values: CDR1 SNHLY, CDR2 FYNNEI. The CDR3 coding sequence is TGTGCCAGCAGTTCCCTAGCGGGAGGAACTACTGAGCAGTTCTTC. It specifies CASSSLAGGTTEQFF.

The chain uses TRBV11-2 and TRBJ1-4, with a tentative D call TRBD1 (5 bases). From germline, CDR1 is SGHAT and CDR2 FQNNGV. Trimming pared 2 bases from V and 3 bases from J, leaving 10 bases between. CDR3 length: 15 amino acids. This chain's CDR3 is CASSLRGGPNEKLFF. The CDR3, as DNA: TGTGCCAGCAGCTTAAGGGGAGGGCCTAATGAAAAACTGTTTTTT.